What follows are 20 T cell receptor beta chains derived from one specimen sequenced in a study of blood T cell repertoires in COVID-19. Sequencing was performed with immunoSEQ multiplex PCR; in TCRdb, only in-frame clones are kept and a portion is missing. The sample contains about 210,000 clones, 81% of which appear only once. The sequenced sample was PBMCs or T cells enriched from blood (not recorded which). These receptors all come from a woman between 45 and 60 years old with acute COVID-19.

A word on this clone: A much more abundant neighbour one base away suggests this may be a read error. The chain couples TRBV7-9 to TRBJ2-1; 7 positions match TRBD2. V gave up 0 bases and J gave up 7 bases; unmatched junction bases: 3. CDR3 length: 14 amino acids. The germline gives CDR1 SEHNR, CDR2 FQNEAQ (reference sequence). This chain's CDR3 is CASSLAGGPNEQFF. Written as DNA, the CDR3 is TGTGCCAGCAGCTTAGCGGGAGGGCCAAATGAGCAGTTCTTC.

The chain joins TRBV2 to TRBJ2-2; D may be TRBD1 (5 bases). Germline V gene sequence: CDR1 SNHLY, CDR2 FYNNEI. Deletions cut 6 bases from V and 5 bases from J, with 10 bases between. The CDR3 spans 13 residues. CDR3 residues: CASSRQGTGELFF. Written as DNA, the CDR3 is TGTGCCAGCAGCCGGCAGGGTACCGGGGAGCTGTTTTTT.

The chain links TRBV7-2 to TRBJ1-1; 7 positions agree with TRBD1. CDR1 and CDR2 from the germline V gene are SGHTA and FQGNSA. The V and J ends lost 4 bases and 5 bases, in that order; junction bases with no gene match: 4. The CDR3 runs to 13 residues. CDR3 amino acids: CASSWDRTTEAFF. The CDR3 region has the DNA TGTGCCAGCAGCTGGGACAGAACAACTGAAGCTTTCTTT.

V gene TRBV4-3 combines with J gene TRBJ2-2; D perhaps matches TRBD2 (5 bases). Germline V gives CDR1 LGHNA, CDR2 YSLEER. This CDR3 is 16 amino acids long. V lost 0 bases to trimming and J lost 4 bases, with 12 bases between them. As DNA, the CDR3 is TGCGCCAGCAGCCAAGAGACGGGAATCGTCACCGGGGAGCTGTTTTTT. Its translation: CASSQETGIVTGELFF.

The chain uses TRBV15 and TRBJ1-1; D is possibly TRBD1 (5 bases). Trimming pared 0 bases from V and 5 bases from J, leaving 7 bases between. Per the germline V gene, CDR1 is LNHNV and CDR2 is YYDKDF (reference sequence). The CDR3 is 13 amino acids. The CDR3 sequence is CATSRDGGTEAFF. The CDR3 DNA reads as TGTGCCACCAGCAGAGACGGGGGTACTGAAGCTTTCTTT. Drawing the rest from reference TRBV15 and TRBJ1-1, the complete variable domain is DAMVIQNPRYQVTQFGKPVTLSCSQTLNHNVMYWYQQKSSQAPKLLFHYYDKDFNNEADTPDNFQSRRPNTSFCFLDIRSPGLGDTAMYLCATSRDGGTEAFFGQGTRLTVV.

The rearrangement joins TRBV7-2 to TRBJ2-7, with 7 bases fitting TRBD1. This CDR3 comprises 15 residues. V was clipped by 3 bases and J by 2 bases; unmatched bases: 7. Germline CDR1 SGHTA, CDR2 FQGNSA. CDR3 residues: CASSFAGQATYEQYF. In DNA form, the CDR3 reads TGTGCCAGCAGCTTCGCAGGACAGGCCACCTACGAGCAGTACTTC.

This clone was counted between two and nine times. The V and J genes are TRBV7-9 and TRBJ1-3; D is undetermined. V shed 0 bases and J shed 8 bases, with 8 bases lying between them. Germline CDR1 reads SEHNR; CDR2 reads FQNEAQ (reference sequence). The CDR3 is 13 amino acids. This CDR3 reads CASSLAGRDTIYF. The CDR3 DNA follows: TGTGCCAGCAGCTTAGCCGGGCGGGACACCATATATTTT.

This clone was detected a few times. V is TRBV5-4 and J is TRBJ2-7; 12 bases match TRBD2. This CDR3 comprises 15 residues. Trimming removed 0 bases from V and 3 bases from J; junction bases left unmatched: 1. CDR1 and CDR2 (germline): SGHNT, YYREEE (reference sequence). CDR3 coding DNA: TGTGCCAGCAGCTTGGGACTAGCGGGGGACTACGAGCAGTACTTC. This codes for CASSLGLAGDYEQYF.

CDR3 sequence: CASRGTGSTEAFF. As DNA, the CDR3 is TGTGCCAGCAGAGGGACAGGGAGCACTGAAGCTTTCTTT. V usage is TRBV6-4 and J usage is TRBJ1-1, with 9 bases aligning to TRBD1. With V trimmed by 6 bases and J by 4 bases, 3 bases remained unmatched. This CDR3 region has 13 residues. From germline, CDR1 is MRHNA and CDR2 SNTAGT.

The gene calls are TRBV5-5 and TRBJ2-3, with 11 bases lining up with TRBD2. The V gene's germline CDR1 is SGHKS and CDR2 YYEKEE (reference sequence). V gave up 2 bases and J gave up 3 bases; unmatched junction bases: 2. The length of the CDR3 is 15 residues. The CDR3 loop reads CASSLLAGVTDTQYF. CDR3 DNA: TGTGCCAGCAGCTTACTAGCGGGGGTGACAGATACGCAGTATTTT.

The rearrangement links TRBV20-1 to TRBJ2-7; D is unresolved. V gave up 5 bases and J gave up 4 bases, with 9 bases separating them. Germline CDR1 and CDR2: DFQATT and SNEGSKA (reference sequence). The CDR3 runs to 11 residues. In nucleotides, the CDR3 is TGCAGTGCTTATAATCTTTACGAGCAGTACTTC. This encodes CSAYNLYEQYF.

CDR3 DNA: TGTGCCAGTAGTATTTCGGGGACAGGGATTGGAGAGCAGTACTTC. This sequence encodes CASSISGTGIGEQYF. The chain employs TRBV19 and TRBJ2-7; 9 bases are shared with TRBD1. The CDR3 spans 15 residues. V gave up 3 bases and J gave up 7 bases; unmatched junction bases: 10. CDR1 is LNHDA and CDR2 is SQIVND in the germline V gene (reference sequence).

The chain is built from TRBV4-3 and TRBJ2-1, with TRBD2 matching over 15 bases. Germline V gives CDR1 LGHNA, CDR2 YSLEER. V dropped 4 bases and J dropped 0; count of bases not matched to a gene: 13. The CDR3 runs 21 residues. The CDR3 spells CASSPGLAGGYYTHSYNEQFF. Here the CDR3 DNA reads TGCGCCAGCAGCCCTGGACTAGCGGGGGGGTATTACACTCACTCCTACAATGAGCAGTTCTTC.

J is TRBJ2-5 and V is TRBV5-8; the match to TRBD2 covers 11 bases. The CDR3 loop spans 18 amino acids. V lost 2 bases to trimming and J lost 6 bases; unmatched junction nucleotides: 15. CDR1 SGHTS and CDR2 YDEGEE come from the germline V gene. The CDR3 DNA follows: TGTGCCAGCAGCTTTAGTCGACTAGCGGGGTCCGCGGGGAAGACCCAGTACTTC. Translated, it gives CASSFSRLAGSAGKTQYF. The variable domain in full, completed from reference TRBV5-8 and TRBJ2-5, reads EAGVTQSPTHLIKTRGQQATLRCSPISGHTSVYWYQQALGLGLQFLLWYDEGEERNRGNFPPRFSGRQFPNYSSELNVNALELEDSALYLCASSFSRLAGSAGKTQYFGPGTRLLVL.

This chain links TRBV3-1 (or the pseudogene TRBV3-2) with TRBJ2-7; D is uncertain. CDR3 length: 11 amino acids. Trimming removed 3 bases from V and 4 bases from J, with 4 bases in between. Germline V gene lookup returns CDR1 LGHDT and CDR2 YNNKEL (reference sequence). The CDR3 spells CASSHQYEQYF. The CDR3 DNA follows: TGTGCCAGCAGCCATCAATACGAGCAGTACTTC.

Many counts were recorded for this clone. The rearrangement links TRBV27 to TRBJ1-2, with D possibly being TRBD1 (6 bases). The ends were cut back, 6 bases at V and 3 bases at J, with 20 bases in the middle. This CDR3 is 16 amino acids long. Germline-derived CDR1 and CDR2 are MNHEY and SMNVEV (reference sequence). As DNA, the CDR3 is TGTGCCAGCAGCGAGAATCGGACAGAACAACACTATGGCTACACCTTC. Its protein is CASSENRTEQHYGYTF.

This clone was detected once. The rearrangement uses TRBV6-2 or TRBV6-3 and TRBJ1-5; TRBD1 might be the D (6 bases). The CDR3 runs 16 residues. Germline V gives CDR1 MNHEY, CDR2 SVGEGT. V was pared by 5 bases and J by 1 base, with 15 bases between. The CDR3 loop reads CASSKHRVGSNQPQHF. DNA of the CDR3: TGTGCCAGCAGTAAACACAGGGTTGGAAGCAATCAGCCCCAGCATTTT.

The chain is built from TRBV7-9 and TRBJ2-1, with 10 bases identical to TRBD2. Germline assignment: CDR1 SEHNR and CDR2 FQNEAQ (reference sequence). V shed 11 bases and J 9 bases; nucleotides not matched to a gene: 13. CDR3 size: 14 residues. CDR3 in amino acids: CAHFLAGVATEQFF. The CDR3 bases are TGTGCCCACTTCCTAGCGGGAGTCGCTACTGAGCAGTTCTTC.

V gene TRBV7-2 combines with J gene TRBJ1-3; unclear D gene. Trimming stripped 1 base from V and 4 bases from J, with 11 bases between. The CDR3 is 15 amino acids. The germline V gene encodes CDR1 SGHTA and CDR2 FQGNSA. The DNA for the CDR3 is TGTGCCAGCAGCTTAGTGGGCCAGGTGGGAAACACCATATATTTT. Translating it yields CASSLVGQVGNTIYF.

The gene calls are TRBV11-3 and TRBJ2-7; tentative D call: TRBD2 (8 bases). This CDR3 has 15 residues. The V and J ends lost 4 bases and 1 base respectively, with 14 bases between them. The V gene's germline CDR1 is SGHNT and CDR2 YENEEA. DNA for the CDR3: TGTGCCAGCAGCTCCCGGGGGGGACAGTCCTACGAGCAGTACTTC. Its translation is CASSSRGGQSYEQYF.